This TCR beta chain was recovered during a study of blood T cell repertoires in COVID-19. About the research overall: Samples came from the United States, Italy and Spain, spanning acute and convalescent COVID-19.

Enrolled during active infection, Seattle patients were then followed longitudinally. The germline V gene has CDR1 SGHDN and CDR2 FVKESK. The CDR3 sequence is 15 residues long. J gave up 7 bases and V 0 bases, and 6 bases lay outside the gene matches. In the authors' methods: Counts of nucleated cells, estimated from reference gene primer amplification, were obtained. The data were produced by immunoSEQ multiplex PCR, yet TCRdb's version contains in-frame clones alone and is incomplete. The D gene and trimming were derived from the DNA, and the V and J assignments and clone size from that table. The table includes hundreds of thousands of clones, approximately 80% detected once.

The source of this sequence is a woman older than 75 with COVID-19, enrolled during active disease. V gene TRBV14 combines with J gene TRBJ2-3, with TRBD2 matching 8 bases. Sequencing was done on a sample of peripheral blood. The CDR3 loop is CASSQDIAGWNTQYF. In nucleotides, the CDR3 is TGTGCCAGCAGCCAAGACATAGCGGGGTGGAATACGCAGTATTTT.